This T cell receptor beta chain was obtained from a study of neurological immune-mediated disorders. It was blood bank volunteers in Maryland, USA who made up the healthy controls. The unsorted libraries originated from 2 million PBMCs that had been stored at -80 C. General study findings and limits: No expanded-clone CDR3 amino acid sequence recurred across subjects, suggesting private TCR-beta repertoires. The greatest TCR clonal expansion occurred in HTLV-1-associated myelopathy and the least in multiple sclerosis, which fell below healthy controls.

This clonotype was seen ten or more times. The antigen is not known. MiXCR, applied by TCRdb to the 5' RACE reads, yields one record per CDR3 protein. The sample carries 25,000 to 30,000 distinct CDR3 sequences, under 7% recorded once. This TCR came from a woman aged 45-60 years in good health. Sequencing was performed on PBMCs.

The CDR3 is CASTAGAIRTDTQYF. The CDR3 nucleotides are TGCGCCAGCACCGCAGGGGCCATACGCACAGATACGCAGTATTTT. This rearrangement joins TRBV5-1 to TRBJ2-3, with D perhaps TRBD1 (6 bases). Trimming removed 6 bases from V and 1 base from J, with 15 bases in between. CDR1 and CDR2 (germline): SGHRS, YFSETQ. The CDR3 runs to 15 residues.